Below, one T cell receptor beta chain is given with its context. As yet, its antigen is unknown. This sample was included in a study of T cell responses to AZD1222 COVID-19 vaccine. Findings of the study overall: The donor cohort was predominantly white British with a female majority, and clonal diversity may have been underestimated. No day 14 peak samples; only post-peak repertoires were characterized.

The germline V gene encodes CDR1 SGHDT and CDR2 YYEEEE. This CDR3 region has 16 residues. J gave up 4 bases and V 2 bases, and 11 bases lay outside the gene matches. This table comes from immunoSEQ multiplex PCR, and its TCRdb copy is limited to in-frame clones, with some not included. Of some 130,000 clones listed, around 86% are singletons. The clonotype comes from an adult in good health. V gene TRBV5-6 combines with J gene TRBJ2-7, with TRBD1 identical over 8 bases. Sequencing was performed on peripheral blood, taken on day 0 of AZD1222 vaccination. Here the CDR3 reads CASSLSWDRRIYEQYF. The CDR3 DNA reads TGTGCCAGCAGCTTAAGCTGGGACAGGAGAATATACGAGCAGTACTTC.